This T cell receptor beta chain was found in a study of Graves' ophthalmopathy and Graves' hyperthyroidism. This CDR3 has 10 amino acids. From germline, CDR1 is SEHNR and CDR2 FQNEAQ (reference sequence). V was cut by 5 bases and J by 10 bases, with 7 bases left in between. Having ophthalmopathy, the donors showed moderate-to-severe activity, CAS ≥3 and NOSPECS ≥4, with disease lasting under 3 months. Amplification of the TCR beta CDR3 regions used RNA transcripts (as template). HTBI-primed first-round RT-PCR preceded second-round multiplex PCR. TCRdb passed the multiplex PCR reads through MiXCR, listing each CDR3 protein once. The top ten clones hold roughly 46% of a sample with hundreds of thousands of distinct CDR3 sequences, roughly 40% of them seen once.

The sample was peripheral blood. This chain links TRBV7-9 with TRBJ2-3, with no clear D. This clonotype was sampled from an adult man with Graves' ophthalmopathy. The CDR3 DNA reads as TGTGCCAGCAGCGCCACCTCGCAGTATTTT. This gives the protein CASSATSQYF.